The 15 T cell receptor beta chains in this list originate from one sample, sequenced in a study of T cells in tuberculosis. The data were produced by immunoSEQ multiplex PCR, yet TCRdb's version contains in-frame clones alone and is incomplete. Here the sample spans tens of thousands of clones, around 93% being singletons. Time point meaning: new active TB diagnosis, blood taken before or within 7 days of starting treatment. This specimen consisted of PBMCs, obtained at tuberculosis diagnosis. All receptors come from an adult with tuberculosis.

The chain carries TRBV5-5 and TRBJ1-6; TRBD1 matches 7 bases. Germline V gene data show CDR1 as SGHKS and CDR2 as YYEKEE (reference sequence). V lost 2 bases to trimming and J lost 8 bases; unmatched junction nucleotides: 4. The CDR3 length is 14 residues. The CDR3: CASSFRQGDSPLHF. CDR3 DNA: TGTGCCAGCAGCTTCCGACAGGGTGATTCACCCCTCCACTTT.

As DNA, the CDR3 is TGTGCCAGCAGCCCCGCGTGGGGGCGAGCTAACTATGGCTACACCTTC. It codes for CASSPAWGRANYGYTF. V is TRBV7-2 and J is TRBJ1-2; possible D gene TRBD1, 6 bases. The CDR3 consists of 16 residues. Germline lookup yields CDR1 SGHTA and CDR2 FQGNSA. Trimming cost V 5 bases and J 0 bases, with 16 bases left between them.

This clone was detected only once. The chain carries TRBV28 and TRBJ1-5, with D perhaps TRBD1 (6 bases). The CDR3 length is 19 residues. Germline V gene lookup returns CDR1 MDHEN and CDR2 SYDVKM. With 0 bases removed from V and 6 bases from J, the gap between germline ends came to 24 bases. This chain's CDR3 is CASSLWPRDNLPLSQPQHF. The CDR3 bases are TGTGCCAGCAGTTTATGGCCCAGGGACAACCTACCCTTGAGTCAGCCCCAGCATTTT.

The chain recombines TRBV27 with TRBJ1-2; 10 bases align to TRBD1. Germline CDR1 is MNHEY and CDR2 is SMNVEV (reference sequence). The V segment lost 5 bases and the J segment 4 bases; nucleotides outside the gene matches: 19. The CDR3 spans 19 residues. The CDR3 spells CASSVGPGQGFQGGYGYTF. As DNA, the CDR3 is TGTGCCAGCAGTGTTGGACCGGGACAGGGGTTCCAAGGAGGCTATGGCTACACCTTC.

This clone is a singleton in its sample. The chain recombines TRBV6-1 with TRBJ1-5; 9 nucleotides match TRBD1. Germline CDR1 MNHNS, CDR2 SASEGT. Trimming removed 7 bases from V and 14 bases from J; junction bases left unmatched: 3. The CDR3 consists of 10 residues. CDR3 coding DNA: TGTGCCAGCAAGGACAGGGGAGAGCATTTT. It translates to CASKDRGEHF.

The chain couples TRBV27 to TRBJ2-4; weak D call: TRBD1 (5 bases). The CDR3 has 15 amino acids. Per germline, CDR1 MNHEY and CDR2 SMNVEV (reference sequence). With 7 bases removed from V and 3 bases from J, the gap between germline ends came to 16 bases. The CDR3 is CASIRDSLCKNIQYF. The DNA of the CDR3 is TGTGCCAGCATTCGTGACAGCCTATGCAAAAACATTCAGTACTTC.

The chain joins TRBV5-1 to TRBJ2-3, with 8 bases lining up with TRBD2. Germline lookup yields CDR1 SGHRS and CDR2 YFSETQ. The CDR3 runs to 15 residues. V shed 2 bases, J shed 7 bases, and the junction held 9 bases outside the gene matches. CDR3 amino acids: CASSFSRGAANTQYF. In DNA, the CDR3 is TGCGCCAGCAGCTTCTCGCGGGGGGCAGCAAATACGCAGTATTTT.

CDR3 sequence reads: CASSLSRLATDTQYF. In DNA form, the CDR3 reads TGTGCCAGCAGCTTAAGTAGACTAGCGACAGATACGCAGTATTTT. The chain recombines TRBV7-8 with TRBJ2-3, with 8 positions matching TRBD2. This CDR3 is built from 15 residues. Per germline, CDR1 SGHVS and CDR2 FQNEAQ. J was trimmed by 3 bases and V by 2 bases; bases with no gene match: 4. Together with reference TRBV7-8 and TRBJ2-3, the CDR3 gives the full variable domain: GAGVSQSPRYKVAKRGQDVALRCDPISGHVSLFWYQQALGQGPEFLTYFQNEAQLDKSGLPSDRFFAERPEGSVSTLKIQRTQQEDSAVYLCASSLSRLATDTQYFGPGTRLTVL.

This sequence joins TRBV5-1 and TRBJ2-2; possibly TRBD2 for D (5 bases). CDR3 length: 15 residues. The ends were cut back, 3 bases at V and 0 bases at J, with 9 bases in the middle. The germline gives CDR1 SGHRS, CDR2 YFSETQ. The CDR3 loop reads CASSWTDSNTGELFF. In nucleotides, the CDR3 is TGCGCCAGCAGCTGGACGGACTCGAACACCGGGGAGCTGTTTTTT. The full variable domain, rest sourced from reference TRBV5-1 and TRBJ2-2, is KAGVTQTPRYLIKTRGQQVTLSCSPISGHRSVSWYQQTPGQGLQFLFEYFSETQRNKGNFPGRFSGRQFSNSRSEMNVSTLELGDSALYLCASSWTDSNTGELFFGEGSRLTVL.

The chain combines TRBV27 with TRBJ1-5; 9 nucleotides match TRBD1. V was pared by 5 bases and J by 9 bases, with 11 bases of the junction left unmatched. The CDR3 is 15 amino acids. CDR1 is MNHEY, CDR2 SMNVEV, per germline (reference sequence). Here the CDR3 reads CASSNLQGAGGPQHF. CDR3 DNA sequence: TGTGCCAGCAGTAACCTACAGGGGGCCGGGGGGCCCCAGCATTTT.

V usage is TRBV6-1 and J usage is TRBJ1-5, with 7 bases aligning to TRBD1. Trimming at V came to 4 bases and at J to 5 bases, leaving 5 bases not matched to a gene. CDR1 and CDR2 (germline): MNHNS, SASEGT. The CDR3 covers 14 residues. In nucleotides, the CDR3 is TGTGCCAGCAGTGCGGGACAGAGTTATCAGCCCCAGCATTTT. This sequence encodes CASSAGQSYQPQHF.

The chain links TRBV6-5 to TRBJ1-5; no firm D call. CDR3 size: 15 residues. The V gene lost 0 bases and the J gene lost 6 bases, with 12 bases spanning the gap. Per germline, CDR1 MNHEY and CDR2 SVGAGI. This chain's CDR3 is CASSYSNSGGQPQHF. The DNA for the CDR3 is TGTGCCAGCAGTTACTCGAACAGCGGCGGTCAGCCCCAGCATTTT.

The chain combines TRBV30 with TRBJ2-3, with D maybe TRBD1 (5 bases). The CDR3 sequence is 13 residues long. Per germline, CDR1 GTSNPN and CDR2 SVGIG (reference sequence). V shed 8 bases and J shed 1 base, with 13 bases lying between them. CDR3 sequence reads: CAHRGVGTDTQYF. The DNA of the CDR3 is TGTGCCCATAGGGGCGTGGGCACAGATACGCAGTATTTT.

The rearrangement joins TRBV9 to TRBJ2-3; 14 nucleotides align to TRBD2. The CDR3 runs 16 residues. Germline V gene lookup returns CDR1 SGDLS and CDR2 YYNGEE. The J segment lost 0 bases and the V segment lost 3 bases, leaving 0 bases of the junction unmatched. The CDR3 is CASSGLAGGSTDTQYF. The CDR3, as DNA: TGTGCCAGCAGCGGACTAGCGGGGGGGAGCACAGATACGCAGTATTTT.

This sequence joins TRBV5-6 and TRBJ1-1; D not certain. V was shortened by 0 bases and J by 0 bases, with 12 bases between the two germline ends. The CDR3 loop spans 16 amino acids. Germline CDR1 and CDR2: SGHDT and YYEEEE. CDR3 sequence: CASSLVGKTMNTEAFF. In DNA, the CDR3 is TGTGCCAGCAGCTTGGTCGGAAAGACTATGAACACTGAAGCTTTCTTT. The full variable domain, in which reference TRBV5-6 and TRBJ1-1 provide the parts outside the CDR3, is DAGVTQSPTHLIKTRGQQVTLRCSPKSGHDTVSWYQQALGQGPQFIFQYYEEEERQRGNFPDRFSGHQFPNYSSELNVNALLLGDSALYLCASSLVGKTMNTEAFFGQGTRLTVV.